This passage covers 5 T cell receptor beta chains from one sample sequenced in a study of T cell repertoires in MIS-A myocarditis. Sequencing was performed with immunoSEQ multiplex PCR; in TCRdb, only in-frame clones are kept and a portion is missing. The data contain 15,000 or so clones, 70% to 85% of them seen just once; the ten biggest clones take up about 60%. Input material: left ventricle heart tissue obtained at autopsy. The source of these receptors is a man between 18 and 29 years old with fulminant myocarditis from multisystem inflammatory syndrome in adults (MIS-A) after COVID-19.

This clone was picked up one time. This chain links TRBV9 with TRBJ2-1, with D possibly matching TRBD2 (5 bases). Trimming left V 3 bases short and J 6 bases short, with 19 bases between. Germline V gene lookup returns CDR1 SGDLS and CDR2 YYNGEE. The CDR3 loop spans 16 amino acids. The chain's CDR3 is CASSARTQSPINEQFF. CDR3 nucleotides: TGTGCCAGCAGCGCCAGGACTCAAAGCCCCATCAATGAGCAGTTCTTC.

The chain is built from TRBV4-1 and TRBJ2-7, with D perhaps matching TRBD2 (7 bases). The germline gives CDR1 MGHRA, CDR2 YSYEKL. The CDR3 totals 15 residues. Trimming took 1 base from V and 1 from J, leaving 11 bases between them. DNA for the CDR3: TGCGCCAGCAGCCAAGCTAGCGGACAGTCCTACGAGCAGTACTTC. Its translation is CASSQASGQSYEQYF.

The V and J genes are TRBV9 and TRBJ1-6; D is undetermined. Germline V gene sequence: CDR1 SGDLS, CDR2 YYNGEE. V was trimmed by 2 bases and J by 7 bases, leaving 7 bases between them. The length of the CDR3 is 13 residues. As DNA, the CDR3 is TGTGCCAGCAGCGTCCGTAGAAATTCACCCCTCCACTTT. Protein sequence: CASSVRRNSPLHF.

The chain has TRBV5-5 and TRBJ2-7; TRBD1 matches 7 bases. The CDR3 is 14 amino acids. Germline V gene sequence: CDR1 SGHKS, CDR2 YYEKEE (reference sequence). The V segment lost 2 bases and the J segment 2 bases; nucleotides outside the gene matches: 4. The CDR3 bases are TGTGCCAGCAGCTTCTTCGGGACAGCCTACGAGCAGTACTTC. This encodes CASSFFGTAYEQYF.

V gene TRBV6-2 or TRBV6-3 combines with J gene TRBJ1-2; 9 nucleotides line up with TRBD1. Germline CDR1 is MNHEY and CDR2 is SVGEGT. The CDR3 has 16 amino acids. Trimming at V came to 5 bases and at J to 8 bases, leaving 15 bases not matched to a gene. The CDR3 spells CASSNPGQGLLGGYTF. CDR3 in DNA: TGTGCCAGCAGTAACCCGGGACAGGGATTGCTTGGCGGCTACACCTTC.